This T cell receptor beta chain emerged from a study of identifying expanded T cells in peripheral blood. Findings of the study overall: Technical replicates showed 0.9 to 1.5 changed clones; roughly two weeks 15 to 20; four weeks 19.

TCRdb's table, derived via immunoSEQ multiplex PCR, lists solely in-frame clones and lacks some. Among under 95,000 clones listed, around nine tenths were seen once. Collection occurred without any documented infections or immune events in donors. As to this clone: Its antigen remains unidentified.

V lost 5 bases and J lost 9, with 11 bases in between. The V gene's germline CDR1 is MNHEY and CDR2 SMNVEV (reference sequence). CDR3 length: 12 residues. V and J are TRBV27 and TRBJ2-1; perhaps D is TRBD1 or TRBD2 (6 bases each). Sequencing input: blood. The source of this sequence is a person aged 18 to 75 in good health. The CDR3 DNA sequence: TGTGCCAGCAGTGCACAGGGAGGTGAGCAGTTCTTC. Amino acids: CASSAQGGEQFF.